Below, one T cell receptor (beta chain) is given with its context. The sample comes from a study of T cell changes during pregnancy in multiple sclerosis. V lost 7 bases to trimming and J lost 0 bases, with 16 bases between them. The CDR3 has 16 amino acids. Per the germline V gene, CDR1 is MDHEN and CDR2 is SYDVKM. Repertoires were generated with immunoSEQ multiplex PCR, while TCRdb's copy carries only in-frame clones and drops some. The sample lists fewer than 85,000 clones, roughly 93% seen once, with more than 2.5% in the top ten. The chain employs TRBV28 and TRBJ1-5, with TRBD1 as a possible D gene (5 bases). Here the sequenced sample was peripheral blood, taken in the second trimester of pregnancy. The sequence was obtained from a female donor with multiple sclerosis, enrolled in a pregnancy study. The CDR3 loop is CASKTDQGNSNQPQHF. CDR3 coding DNA: TGTGCCAGCAAAACGGACCAGGGAAATAGCAATCAGCCCCAGCATTTT.